This TCR beta chain was found in a study of cytomegalovirus exposure and HLA in healthy donors. Overall study findings and caveats: V- and J-gene trimming of TCR beta was linked (in a later analysis) to a missense DCLRE1C variant. Segments of the TCR beta V type were, in most cases, productive about 87% or about 30% of the time in an earlier analysis. Apart from CMV serostatus, no immune exposure information was available.

This clone was seen a single time. The antigen is not known. Primers: 60 Vbeta forward and 13 Jbeta reverse. Assay: immunoSEQ multiplex PCR; the TCRdb copy retains only in-frame clones and omits some. The repertoire holds 98,000 or so clones, with about 80% as singletons. Sequenced sample: PBMCs. This sequence was found in a man in his sixties in good health and CMV-seropositive.

CDR3 protein: CSVEDPGVPQHF. As DNA, the CDR3 is TGCAGCGTTGAAGATCCAGGGGTCCCTCAGCATTTT. The chain has TRBV29-1 and TRBJ1-5; maybe TRBD1 (6 bases). Germline V lookup: CDR1 SQVTM, CDR2 ANQGSEA. V was pared by 0 bases and J by 13 bases, with 13 bases between. CDR3 length: 12 amino acids.